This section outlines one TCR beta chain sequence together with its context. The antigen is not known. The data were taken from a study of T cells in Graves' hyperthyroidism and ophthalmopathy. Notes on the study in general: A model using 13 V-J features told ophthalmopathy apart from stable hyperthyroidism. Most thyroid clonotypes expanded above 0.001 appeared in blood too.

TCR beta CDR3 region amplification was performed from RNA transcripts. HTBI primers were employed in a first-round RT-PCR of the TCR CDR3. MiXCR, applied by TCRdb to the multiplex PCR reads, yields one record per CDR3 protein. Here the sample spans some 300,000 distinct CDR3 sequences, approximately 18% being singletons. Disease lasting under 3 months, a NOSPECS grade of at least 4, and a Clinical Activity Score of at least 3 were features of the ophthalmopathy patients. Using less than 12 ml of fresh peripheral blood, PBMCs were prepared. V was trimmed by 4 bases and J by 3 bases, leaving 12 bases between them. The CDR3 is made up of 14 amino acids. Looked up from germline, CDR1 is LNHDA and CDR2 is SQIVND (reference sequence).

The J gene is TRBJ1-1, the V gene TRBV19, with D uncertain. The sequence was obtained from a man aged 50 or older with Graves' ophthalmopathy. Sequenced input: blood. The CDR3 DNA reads TGTGCCAGTAGTAAAGACCGGTCTGACACTGAAGCTTTCTTT. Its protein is CASSKDRSDTEAFF.